The clone carrying this T cell receptor beta chain was counted a few times. Its cognate antigen is unknown. An Oncomine TCR Beta short-read assay was used to sequence the DNA from cultured CD4+ T cells. TCRdb re-analysed the PCR reads in MiXCR, keeping a single row per CDR3 protein. The sample lists 20,000 to 25,000 distinct CDR3 sequences, more than 40% occurring once. The treatment is: approximately nine-day PBMC culture with coronavirus spike peptide pools or control peptides (ViraFEST assay). The record originates from a study of vaccination and CD4 T cells after COVID-19. This CDR3 contains 15 residues. Per the germline V gene, CDR1 is GTSNPN and CDR2 is SVGIG (reference sequence). Trimming left V 0 bases short and J 7 bases short, with 17 bases between.

The material sequenced was CD4+ T cells from blood, cultured in vitro, taken before SARS-CoV-2 vaccination. This receptor was obtained from a human donor who received a COVID-19 vaccine. The rearrangement uses TRBV30 and TRBJ2-3; D is ambiguous. CDR3 sequence reads: CAWSVRHTVRYTQYF. In DNA, the CDR3 is TGTGCCTGGAGTGTACGGCATACGGTCAGATATACGCAGTATTTT. Combining the CDR3 with reference TRBV30 and TRBJ2-3 gives the whole variable domain SQTIHQWPATLVQPVGSPLSLECTVEGTSNPNLYWYRQAAGRGLQLLFYSVGIGQISSEVPQNLSASRPQDRQFILSSKKLLLSDSGFYLCAWSVRHTVRYTQYFGPGTRLTVL.